The clone carrying this T cell receptor (beta chain) was counted only a few times. The antigen remains undetermined. From germline, CDR1 is ENHRY and CDR2 SYGVKD. The CDR3 covers 15 residues. With V trimmed by 0 bases and J by 3 bases, 4 bases remained unmatched. These data are taken from a study of response to subunit inactivated influenza vaccine. Study findings and constraints: T cells newly recruited by each seasonal influenza vaccination are few, the authors suggested.

From the RT-PCR reads, TCRdb called clonotypes with MiXCR, one entry per CDR3 protein. Altogether about 480,000 distinct CDR3 sequences are present, roughly 9.7% being singletons, with the ten largest covering roughly 12%. The chain combines TRBV10-3 with TRBJ2-7, with TRBD2 matching 8 bases. The specimen comprised PBMCs from blood, sampled about 40 days after vaccination. The sequence derives from a man aged 50 to 60 who received an inactivated influenza vaccine. The CDR3 spells CAISESTGGGYEQYF. CDR3 sequence (DNA): TGTGCCATCAGTGAGTCGACGGGGGGGGGCTACGAGCAGTACTTC.